The TCR beta chain under discussion was sequenced for a study of CD8+ T cells in alopecia areata. Treatment reported: oral pan-JAK inhibitor, 5-10 mg twice daily. This clone is a singleton in its sample. RNA extraction was followed by reverse transcription into cDNA, which acted as the sequencing template. Data came from immunoSEQ multiplex PCR; TCRdb stores just in-frame clones and leaves some out. The sample gives about 200,000 clones, about three fifths of which show up once; less than 4% is in the top ten. This sample comprised CD4+ T cells sorted from blood, obtained at week 4, from a patient treated with tofacitinib. This sequence originates from a human donor with alopecia areata.

The CDR3 reads CSVGGAGNQPQHF. CDR3 DNA sequence: TGCAGCGTTGGAGGGGCGGGCAATCAGCCCCAGCATTTT. The genes are TRBV29-1 and TRBJ1-5; D perhaps matches TRBD1 (5 bases). Trimming left V 4 bases short and J 2 bases short, with 9 bases between. Germline V gene lookup returns CDR1 SQVTM and CDR2 ANQGSEA. The CDR3 is made up of 13 amino acids.